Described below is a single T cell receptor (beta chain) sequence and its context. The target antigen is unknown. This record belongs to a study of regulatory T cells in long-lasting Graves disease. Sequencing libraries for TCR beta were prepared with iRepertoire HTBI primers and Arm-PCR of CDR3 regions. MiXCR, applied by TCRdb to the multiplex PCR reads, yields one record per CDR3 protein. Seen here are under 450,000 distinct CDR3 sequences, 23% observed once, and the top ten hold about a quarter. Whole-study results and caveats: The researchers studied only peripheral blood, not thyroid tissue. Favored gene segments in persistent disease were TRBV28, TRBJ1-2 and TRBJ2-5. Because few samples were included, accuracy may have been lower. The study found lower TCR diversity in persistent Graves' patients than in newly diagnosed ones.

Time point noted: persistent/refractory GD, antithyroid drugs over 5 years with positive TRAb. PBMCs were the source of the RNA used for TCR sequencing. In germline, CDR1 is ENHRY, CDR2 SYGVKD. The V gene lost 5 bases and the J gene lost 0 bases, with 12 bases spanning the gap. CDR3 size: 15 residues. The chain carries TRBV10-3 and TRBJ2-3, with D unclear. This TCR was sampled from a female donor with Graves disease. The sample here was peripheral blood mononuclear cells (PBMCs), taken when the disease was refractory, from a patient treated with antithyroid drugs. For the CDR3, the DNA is TGTGCCATCAGTCCCGGTTATAGCAGCACAGATACGCAGTATTTT. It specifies CAISPGYSSTDTQYF.